Listed below are T cell receptor beta chains from one sample, sequenced in a study of T cells in Graves' hyperthyroidism and ophthalmopathy. MiXCR, run by TCRdb on the multiplex PCR reads, gives a single entry per CDR3 protein. The sample lists 400,000 or so distinct CDR3 sequences, roughly 15% occurring once. Input material: blood. The source of these receptors is a woman aged 30 to 39 with Graves' ophthalmopathy. Each CDR3 is given with its conserved first and last residue. The order of the fields is clone size, V gene, J gene, D gene, CDR3 DNA, CDR3 protein. D genes are given only for firm matches. Clone size is shown for a subset of rows, as once, few, many or a class of expanded clone.

clone_size: few; v_call: TRBV20-1; j_call: TRBJ2-3; d_call: .; cdr3_nt: TGCAGTGCTAGAGGACAGGACAACACAGATACGCAGTATTTT; cdr3_aa: CSARGQDNTDTQYF
clone_size: .; v_call: TRBV28; j_call: TRBJ1-2; d_call: .; cdr3_nt: TGTGCCAGCAACATAGGGTTAAGCTATGGCTACACCTTC; cdr3_aa: CASNIGLSYGYTF
clone_size: many; v_call: TRBV4-2; j_call: TRBJ1-5; d_call: .; cdr3_nt: TGTGCCAGCAGCCAATCCCGGGGCAATCAGCCCCAGCATTTT; cdr3_aa: CASSQSRGNQPQHF
clone_size: many; v_call: TRBV7-9; j_call: TRBJ2-5; d_call: .; cdr3_nt: TGTGCCAGCAGCTTAGAGATCCAGACCCAGTACTTC; cdr3_aa: CASSLEIQTQYF
clone_size: .; v_call: TRBV20-1; j_call: TRBJ2-3; d_call: TRBD2; cdr3_nt: TGCAGTGCTAGAGGCTCCGGGACTAGCGGGGGGGCCCCAGATACGCAGTATTTT; cdr3_aa: CSARGSGTSGGAPDTQYF
clone_size: few; v_call: TRBV20-1; j_call: TRBJ2-1; d_call: .; cdr3_nt: TGCAGTGCCCCACTAGTTTCCGGGTACAATGAGCAGTTCTTC; cdr3_aa: CSAPLVSGYNEQFF
clone_size: many; v_call: TRBV10-3; j_call: TRBJ1-1; d_call: TRBD1; cdr3_nt: TGTGCCATACAAGGGACAGGGGACACTGAAGCTTTCTTT; cdr3_aa: CAIQGTGDTEAFF
clone_size: .; v_call: TRBV24-1; j_call: TRBJ2-1; d_call: .; cdr3_nt: TGTGCCATCGCGGGACAGACAAACAATGAGCAGTTCTTC; cdr3_aa: CAIAGQTNNEQFF
clone_size: many; v_call: TRBV28; j_call: TRBJ2-7; d_call: TRBD2; cdr3_nt: TGTGCCAGCAGCCGCGGGGGAAGAACCTACGAGCAGTACTTC; cdr3_aa: CASSRGGRTYEQYF
clone_size: many; v_call: TRBV18; j_call: TRBJ1-5; d_call: TRBD1; cdr3_nt: TGTGCCAGCTCACAGGACAGGGGCAATCAGCCCCAGCATTTT; cdr3_aa: CASSQDRGNQPQHF
clone_size: many; v_call: TRBV28; j_call: TRBJ1-1; d_call: TRBD1; cdr3_nt: TGTGCCAGCAGTTTCGGGGACAGGGATAACACTGAAGCTTTCTTT; cdr3_aa: CASSFGDRDNTEAFF
clone_size: many; v_call: TRBV5-1; j_call: TRBJ2-3; d_call: .; cdr3_nt: TGCGCCAGCAGCTTGCAACTAGTTAGCACAGATACGCAGTATTTT; cdr3_aa: CASSLQLVSTDTQYF
clone_size: .; v_call: TRBV7-6; j_call: TRBJ2-5; d_call: TRBD1; cdr3_nt: TGTGCCAGCAGCAACAGGGGGACCCCGAGGACCCAGTACTTC; cdr3_aa: CASSNRGTPRTQYF
clone_size: .; v_call: TRBV12-3/TRBV12-4; j_call: TRBJ2-5; d_call: TRBD2; cdr3_nt: TGTGCCAGCAGTTTGCCCCAGGGAGGGAACCAAGAGACCCAGTACTTC; cdr3_aa: CASSLPQGGNQETQYF
clone_size: .; v_call: TRBV9; j_call: TRBJ1-2; d_call: .; cdr3_nt: TGTGCCAGCAGCAACCATGGTGCGGGGGGCTACACCTTC; cdr3_aa: CASSNHGAGGYTF
clone_size: .; v_call: TRBV12-3/TRBV12-4; j_call: TRBJ1-2; d_call: .; cdr3_nt: TGTGCCAGCAGGCGTAGGGGCAGGATCACCTTC; cdr3_aa: CASRRRGRITF
clone_size: many; v_call: TRBV5-1; j_call: TRBJ2-7; d_call: .; cdr3_nt: TGCGCCAGCAGCTTGGCCACCCAAGGGGAGCAGTACTTC; cdr3_aa: CASSLATQGEQYF
clone_size: .; v_call: TRBV20-1; j_call: TRBJ1-4; d_call: .; cdr3_nt: TGCAGTGCTGCGGGACACAAGGGACTGTTTTTT; cdr3_aa: CSAAGHKGLFF
clone_size: many; v_call: TRBV28; j_call: TRBJ2-3; d_call: .; cdr3_nt: TGTGCCAGCAGTTCCGTCGCCCGACGGATCACAGATACGCAGTATTTT; cdr3_aa: CASSSVARRITDTQYF
clone_size: many; v_call: TRBV5-1; j_call: TRBJ2-7; d_call: .; cdr3_nt: TGCGCCAGCAGCTTGGAGGCCCGCCAATACGAGCAGTACTTC; cdr3_aa: CASSLEARQYEQYF
clone_size: few; v_call: TRBV11-3; j_call: TRBJ1-1; d_call: .; cdr3_nt: TGTGCCAGCAGAGAGGGGGGTGAAGCTTTCTTT; cdr3_aa: CASREGGEAFF
clone_size: .; v_call: TRBV20-1; j_call: TRBJ1-2; d_call: .; cdr3_nt: TGCAGTGCCCTCGTAATTGGGGGGGTCGATGGCTACACCTTC; cdr3_aa: CSALVIGGVDGYTF
clone_size: many; v_call: TRBV29-1; j_call: TRBJ1-1; d_call: .; cdr3_nt: TGCAGCGCCACATGGAGCCGCGGGGCTGAAGCTTTCTTT; cdr3_aa: CSATWSRGAEAFF
clone_size: many; v_call: TRBV12-3/TRBV12-4; j_call: TRBJ2-7; d_call: .; cdr3_nt: TGTGCCAGCAGTACAGGGCCCCACAACTCCTACGAGCAGTACTTC; cdr3_aa: CASSTGPHNSYEQYF
clone_size: many; v_call: TRBV12-3/TRBV12-4; j_call: TRBJ1-5; d_call: TRBD1; cdr3_nt: TGTGCCAGCAGTGGGACAGGTATGAGCAATCAGCCCCAGCATTTT; cdr3_aa: CASSGTGMSNQPQHF
clone_size: many; v_call: TRBV20-1; j_call: TRBJ2-7; d_call: TRBD2; cdr3_nt: TGCAGTGCGGGGGAGGGCCGTTCCGACGAGCAGTACTTC; cdr3_aa: CSAGEGRSDEQYF
clone_size: many; v_call: TRBV24-1; j_call: TRBJ2-3; d_call: .; cdr3_nt: TGTGCCACCAGGACCACAGGGACCTCAGATACGCAGTATTTT; cdr3_aa: CATRTTGTSDTQYF
clone_size: many; v_call: TRBV12-3/TRBV12-4; j_call: TRBJ1-1; d_call: .; cdr3_nt: TGTGCCAGCAGTTTTGGTCCGAACACTGAAGCTTTCTTT; cdr3_aa: CASSFGPNTEAFF
clone_size: many; v_call: TRBV3-1; j_call: TRBJ1-4; d_call: .; cdr3_nt: TGTGCCAGCAGCCAAGGCAGGGGCGCTAATGAAAAACTGTTTTTT; cdr3_aa: CASSQGRGANEKLFF
clone_size: many; v_call: TRBV3-1; j_call: TRBJ1-2; d_call: .; cdr3_nt: TGTGCCAGCAGCCGCCCAGAGACTGCGTATGGCTACACCTTC; cdr3_aa: CASSRPETAYGYTF
clone_size: .; v_call: TRBV11-3; j_call: TRBJ2-1; d_call: TRBD2; cdr3_nt: TGTGCCAGCAGCTCACTTGGACTAGCGGGAGTCAATGAGCAGTTCTTC; cdr3_aa: CASSSLGLAGVNEQFF
clone_size: .; v_call: TRBV27; j_call: TRBJ1-5; d_call: .; cdr3_nt: TGTGCCAGCAGTTCGATACCGCGGACGAATGGGGAAGGGCCCCAGCATTTT; cdr3_aa: CASSSIPRTNGEGPQHF
clone_size: many; v_call: TRBV24-1; j_call: TRBJ1-5; d_call: TRBD1; cdr3_nt: TGTGCCACCAGTGATAGGACAGGGGGATCGGGGTATAGCAATCAGCCCCAGCATTTT; cdr3_aa: CATSDRTGGSGYSNQPQHF
clone_size: many; v_call: TRBV28; j_call: TRBJ2-3; d_call: .; cdr3_nt: TGTGCCAGCAGTTTTCGGGTCGCAGATACGCAGTATTTT; cdr3_aa: CASSFRVADTQYF
clone_size: many; v_call: TRBV12-3/TRBV12-4; j_call: TRBJ2-3; d_call: TRBD2; cdr3_nt: TGTGCCAGCAGTCCAGGGACTAGCGGGGATACAGATACGCAGTATTTT; cdr3_aa: CASSPGTSGDTDTQYF
clone_size: many; v_call: TRBV27; j_call: TRBJ1-5; d_call: .; cdr3_nt: TGTGCCAGCAGTTTAATGGGAGGCCAGCCCCAGCATTTT; cdr3_aa: CASSLMGGQPQHF
clone_size: many; v_call: TRBV11-2; j_call: TRBJ2-7; d_call: TRBD2; cdr3_nt: TGTGCCAGCAGCTTAGCCCTAGCGGGCGGAGAGCAGTACTTC; cdr3_aa: CASSLALAGGEQYF
clone_size: many; v_call: TRBV7-9; j_call: TRBJ1-1; d_call: .; cdr3_nt: TGTGCCAGCAGACCGGAAACGGGGTACACTGAAGCTTTCTTT; cdr3_aa: CASRPETGYTEAFF
clone_size: .; v_call: TRBV24-1; j_call: TRBJ2-5; d_call: TRBD1; cdr3_nt: TGTGCCACCAGTGACCCCGCCGGGACAGCCCGAGAGACCCAGTACTTC; cdr3_aa: CATSDPAGTARETQYF
clone_size: many; v_call: TRBV7-3; j_call: TRBJ2-4; d_call: .; cdr3_nt: TGTGCCAGCAGCTCAAGCGATGCCAAAAACATTCAGTACTTC; cdr3_aa: CASSSSDAKNIQYF
clone_size: many; v_call: TRBV28; j_call: TRBJ2-7; d_call: TRBD2; cdr3_nt: TGTGCCAGCAGTTTCAGCGGGAAGTACGAGCAGTACTTC; cdr3_aa: CASSFSGKYEQYF
clone_size: many; v_call: TRBV3-1; j_call: TRBJ2-3; d_call: .; cdr3_nt: TGTGCCAGCAGCCCCCCAACAGCAGTTAAACCAGATACGCAGTATTTT; cdr3_aa: CASSPPTAVKPDTQYF